This T cell receptor (beta chain) was recorded in a study of long-term antiretroviral therapy in people with HIV. Overall study results and limits: Repertoires in HIV (unlike those of controls) had narrower CDR3 length ranges.

About this clone: Its antigen is still unknown.

This was the immunoSEQ v3.0 assay at survey level. Clones were sequenced by immunoSEQ multiplex PCR, and TCRdb holds only the in-frame ones, with some missing. The sample includes about 12,000 clones, roughly 80% of them seen just once. The germline V gene encodes CDR1 SGHVS and CDR2 FQNEAQ. This CDR3 is built from 14 residues. The ends lost 4 bases at V and 2 bases at J; junction bases unmatched: 5. Before DNA extraction, roughly 1-11 million cryopreserved PBMC were held in the samples. This sequence was found in a woman in her 40s with HIV. The V gene is TRBV7-8, the J gene TRBJ2-7; 7 nucleotides match TRBD2. The source material was unsorted PBMCs, sampled 0.5 years before starting antiretroviral therapy. The CDR3 nucleotides read TGTGCCAGCAGCTGGAGCGGGGCACCCTACGAGCAGTACTTC. Protein product: CASSWSGAPYEQYF.